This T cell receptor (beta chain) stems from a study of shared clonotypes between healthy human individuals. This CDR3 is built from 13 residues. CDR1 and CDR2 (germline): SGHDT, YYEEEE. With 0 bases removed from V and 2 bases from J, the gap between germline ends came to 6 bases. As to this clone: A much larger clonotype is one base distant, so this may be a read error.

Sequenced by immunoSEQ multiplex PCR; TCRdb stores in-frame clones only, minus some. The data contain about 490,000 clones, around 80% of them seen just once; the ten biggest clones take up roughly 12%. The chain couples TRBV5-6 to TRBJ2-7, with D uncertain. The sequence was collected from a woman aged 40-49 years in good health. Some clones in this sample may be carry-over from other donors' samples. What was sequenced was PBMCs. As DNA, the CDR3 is TGTGCCAGCAGCTTGGGACCTACCTACGAGCAGTACTTC. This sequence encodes CASSLGPTYEQYF.